What follows are 24 T cell receptor beta chains derived from one specimen sequenced in a study of T-cell reconstitution after alpha-beta-depleted transplantation in children. Researchers prepared the TCRbeta library using unique molecular identifiers, the study reports. Each CDR3 protein is one row after TCRdb ran MiXCR on the PCR reads. The data contain about 610,000 distinct CDR3 sequences, approximately 10% of them seen just once; the ten biggest clones take up less than 4.5%. The material was PBMCs from the stem cell graft donor, obtained from the stem cell graft. The receptors were sampled from a human donor who donated a stem cell graft to a child with acute myeloid leukemia.

This clonotype was seen at least ten times. CDR3 DNA sequence: TGTGCCAGCAGCTTAAGGGTGGCCGGGGAGCTGTTTTTT. Translation: CASSLRVAGELFF. The chain carries TRBV7-2 and TRBJ2-2; no definite D call. V lost 2 bases and J lost 6, with 7 bases in between. Per the germline V gene, CDR1 is SGHTA and CDR2 is FQGNSA. This CDR3 is 13 amino acids long.

The J gene is TRBJ1-5, the V gene TRBV29-1; 10 nucleotides match TRBD1. The length of the CDR3 is 13 residues. Unmatched junction bases numbered 4, after V lost 4 bases and J lost 7 bases. Germline V gene data show CDR1 as SQVTM and CDR2 as ANQGSEA. CDR3 DNA: TGCAGCGTTGGGGACAGGGGAGACCAGCCCCAGCATTTT. Translation gives CSVGDRGDQPQHF.

The chain carries TRBV9 and TRBJ2-1, with D perhaps matching TRBD2 (6 bases). Germline CDR1 reads SGDLS; CDR2 reads YYNGEE. The CDR3 extends over 14 amino acids. Trimming shortened V by 0 bases and J by 12 bases, and 16 bases separated the two germline ends. CDR3 residues: CASSVGGGVEGQFF. Written as DNA, the CDR3 is TGTGCCAGCAGCGTAGGTGGAGGGGTTGAGGGGCAGTTCTTC.

The chain recombines TRBV10-3 with TRBJ2-1; TRBD2 matches 10 bases. CDR1 is ENHRY, CDR2 SYGVKD, per germline. The CDR3 consists of 17 residues. Germline trimming cut 5 bases from V and 2 bases from J; bases unmatched to any gene: 9. Here the CDR3 DNA reads TGTGCCATCAGTACCCGTTTAGCGGGAGGTACCTACAATGAGCAGTTCTTC. Translated: CAISTRLAGGTYNEQFF.

This clonotype was seen a few times. The rearrangement links TRBV5-1 to TRBJ2-3; the match to TRBD1 covers 10 bases. The CDR3 length is 14 residues. Per germline, CDR1 SGHRS and CDR2 YFSETQ. Trimming at V came to 7 bases and at J to 5 bases, leaving 7 bases not matched to a gene. CDR3 sequence: CASQGQGRGDTQYF. CDR3 nucleotides: TGCGCCAGCCAGGGACAGGGGAGAGGAGATACGCAGTATTTT.

This clonotype was picked up many times. J is TRBJ2-1 and V is TRBV20-1, with 7 bases lining up with TRBD2. The CDR3 extends over 14 amino acids. V was pared by 4 bases and J by 8 bases, with 11 bases of the junction left unmatched. Germline V gene lookup returns CDR1 DFQATT and CDR2 SNEGSKA (reference sequence). CDR3 residues: CSATPRSGIHEQFF. The CDR3 coding sequence is TGCAGTGCTACCCCCCGCAGCGGGATCCATGAGCAGTTCTTC.

With respect to this clonotype: A read error may explain this, as a much larger clone is one base away. The chain couples TRBV5-1 to TRBJ2-1; 8 bases fit TRBD1. With V trimmed by 0 bases and J by 7 bases, 3 bases remained unmatched. The CDR3 consists of 14 residues. The germline V gene encodes CDR1 SGHRS and CDR2 YFSETQ. DNA of the CDR3: TGCGCCAGCAGCTTGGGGACAGGGTGGAATGAGCAGTTCTTC. Its protein product is CASSLGTGWNEQFF.

The chain has TRBV18 and TRBJ1-3, with D maybe TRBD1 (5 bases). V lost 3 bases, J lost 2 bases, and 11 bases lay in between. This CDR3 has 15 amino acids. Germline V gene lookup returns CDR1 KGHSH and CDR2 LQKENI. Here the CDR3 reads CASSPARDPGNTIYF. The CDR3, as DNA: TGTGCCAGCTCACCTGCCCGGGACCCTGGAAACACCATATATTTT.

The chain has TRBV5-5 and TRBJ2-3; D may be TRBD2 (6 bases). The V end lost 4 bases, the J end lost 6 bases, and 18 bases lay between the germline ends. From germline, CDR1 is SGHKS and CDR2 YYEKEE (reference sequence). This CDR3 is 15 amino acids long. CDR3 coding DNA: TGTGCCAGCAGCGCCGGGACTGGGAAAGAGGATACGCAGTATTTT. Translating it yields CASSAGTGKEDTQYF.

In this sample, this clonotype turned up a few times. The gene calls are TRBV5-1 and TRBJ1-4; D ambiguous. The CDR3 loop spans 17 amino acids. The V end lost 0 bases, the J end lost 5 bases, and 17 bases lay between the germline ends. CDR1 is SGHRS, CDR2 YFSETQ, per germline. The CDR3 sequence is CASSLERGTPGNEKLFF. The CDR3 DNA follows: TGCGCCAGCAGCTTGGAGAGAGGTACCCCCGGGAATGAAAAACTGTTTTTT.

The CDR3 sequence is CSVVRTSGGEQYF. The CDR3 bases are TGCAGCGTCGTGAGGACATCGGGCGGGGAGCAGTACTTC. V is TRBV29-1 and J is TRBJ2-7; possibly TRBD1 or TRBD2 for D (5 bases each). V lost 6 bases, J lost 7 bases, and 19 bases lay in between. This CDR3 has 13 amino acids. Germline V CDR1 and CDR2: SQVTM, ANQGSEA.

This clonotype appeared a few times. This chain joins TRBV10-2 and TRBJ2-3; 12 bases are shared with TRBD2. This CDR3 comprises 15 residues. Germline trimming cut 0 bases from V and 10 bases from J; bases unmatched to any gene: 5. The germline CDR1 and CDR2 sequences are WSHSY and SAAADI. The chain's CDR3 is CASSESRLAGGAQYF. The CDR3 nucleotides are TGCGCCAGCAGTGAGTCAAGGCTAGCGGGAGGGGCGCAGTATTTT.

Ten or more counts support this clonotype. The chain employs TRBV24-1 and TRBJ2-7; D uncertain. The V gene lost 2 bases and the J gene lost 2 bases, with 0 bases spanning the gap. This CDR3 comprises 11 residues. CDR1 is KGHDR and CDR2 is SFDVKD in the germline V gene. CDR3 DNA: TGTGCCACCAGTGATTCCTACGAGCAGTACTTC. This codes for CATSDSYEQYF.

The rearrangement links TRBV5-1 to TRBJ2-3; 7 bases are a match to TRBD2. V lost 2 bases and J lost 4; bases outside the gene matches: 10. The CDR3 extends over 16 amino acids. Germline values: CDR1 SGHRS, CDR2 YFSETQ. CDR3 sequence (DNA): TGCGCCAGCAGCTTAGGCGGCGGGAGAGGATCAGATACGCAGTATTTT. Translating gives CASSLGGGRGSDTQYF.

The table lists this clonotype with a few counts. The V gene is TRBV7-9, the J gene TRBJ2-5; 7 bases align to TRBD1. Germline V gives CDR1 SEHNR, CDR2 FQNEAQ (reference sequence). The CDR3 consists of 14 residues. Trimming removed 4 bases from V and 2 bases from J; junction bases left unmatched: 4. The CDR3 reads CASSSGTAQETQYF. The CDR3, as DNA: TGTGCCAGCAGCTCGGGGACAGCTCAAGAGACCCAGTACTTC.

J is TRBJ2-1 and V is TRBV27; D possibly corresponds to TRBD2 (5 bases). Germline lookup yields CDR1 MNHEY and CDR2 SMNVEV (reference sequence). V shed 7 bases and J shed 0 bases, with 10 bases lying between them. The CDR3 totals 14 residues. CDR3 sequence reads: CASKERLSYNEQFF. CDR3 DNA: TGTGCCAGCAAGGAGCGGCTCTCCTACAATGAGCAGTTCTTC.

The V and J genes are TRBV6-2 or TRBV6-3 and TRBJ1-5; TRBD1 agrees at 11 bases. The CDR3 consists of 17 residues. The trim removed 5 bases at V and 5 bases at J, leaving 11 bases unmatched. CDR1 is MNHEY and CDR2 is SVGEGT in the germline V gene. The CDR3 coding sequence is TGTGCCAGCAGTACCCCTCGGGACAGGGGGTACGATCAGCCCCAGCATTTT. This codes for CASSTPRDRGYDQPQHF.

This clonotype was observed a few times. The genes are TRBV19 and TRBJ1-2, with TRBD1 as a possible D gene (6 bases). V was pared by 2 bases and J by 6 bases, with 16 bases between. The CDR3 totals 15 residues. The germline CDR1 and CDR2 sequences are LNHDA and SQIVND (reference sequence). The CDR3 region is CASSISAGDGDGYTF. In nucleotides, the CDR3 is TGTGCCAGTAGTATATCGGCAGGGGATGGCGATGGCTACACCTTC.

The rearrangement joins TRBV29-1 to TRBJ2-2; 13 bases align to TRBD2. The CDR3 runs to 14 residues. The J segment lost 7 bases and the V segment lost 7 bases, leaving 6 bases of the junction unmatched. The germline V gene has CDR1 SQVTM and CDR2 ANQGSEA. CDR3 sequence (DNA): TGCAGCGCGAGGACTAGCGGGAGTATCGGGGAGCTGTTTTTT. Residues: CSARTSGSIGELFF.

The table lists this clonotype with many counts. The chain links TRBV12-3 or TRBV12-4 to TRBJ1-1; possibly TRBD1 for D (6 bases). V was clipped by 6 bases and J by 7 bases, with 15 bases between them. The CDR3 has 13 amino acids. The CDR3: CASSIRGEGEAFF. The CDR3 nucleotides are TGTGCCAGCAGCATCAGGGGAGAGGGTGAAGCTTTCTTT.

This clonotype was recorded many times. V gene TRBV29-1 combines with J gene TRBJ2-6, with 8 positions matching TRBD1. CDR3 size: 15 residues. Germline lookup yields CDR1 SQVTM and CDR2 ANQGSEA. The V gene end was trimmed by 0 bases and the J gene end by 12 bases; junction bases not matched to a gene: 10. CDR3 nucleotides: TGCAGCGTTGAAGATCCCAGGGGGCTAGGAAGCGTCCTGACTTTC. This codes for CSVEDPRGLGSVLTF.

The chain uses TRBV11-3 and TRBJ2-1; 7 bases line up with TRBD1. Germline loops: CDR1 SGHNT, CDR2 YENEEA. The CDR3 runs 14 residues. The trim removed 2 bases at V and 5 bases at J, leaving 3 bases unmatched. In DNA, the CDR3 is TGTGCCAGCAGCTTAAGGACAGGCCACAATGAGCAGTTCTTC. The encoded protein is CASSLRTGHNEQFF.

This clonotype was seen repeatedly, ten times or more. The rearrangement uses TRBV20-1 and TRBJ2-7; perhaps TRBD1 as D (7 bases). Germline CDR1 DFQATT, CDR2 SNEGSKA (reference sequence). Trimming cost V 2 bases and J 2 bases, with 16 bases left between them. This CDR3 spans 15 amino acids. The CDR3, as DNA: TGCAGTGCTAGATCCAGGGGGGATCTTACCTACGAGCAGTACTTC. Its protein is CSARSRGDLTYEQYF.

The chain employs TRBV7-2 and TRBJ2-7; 10 bases agree with TRBD2. The germline V gene encodes CDR1 SGHTA and CDR2 FQGNSA. The CDR3 is 15 amino acids. The V gene end was trimmed by 5 bases and the J gene end by 4 bases; junction bases not matched to a gene: 8. The CDR3 reads CASSNRTSGPYEQYF. In DNA form, the CDR3 reads TGTGCCAGCAGCAATAGGACTAGCGGACCTTACGAGCAGTACTTC.